The 22 T cell receptor beta chains given below trace back to one sample, sequenced in a study of blood T cells in healthy people across ages. Primed by a sample-barcoded 5' primer and a J-beta primer mix, a second PCR proceeded for about 7 to 11 cycles. TCRdb fed the 5' RACE reads into MiXCR, producing one record per CDR3 protein. The repertoire has hundreds of thousands of distinct CDR3 sequences, roughly a quarter of them found once; the top ten carry 3.6%. In addition, the sample was reused for a study of T cells of mothers and their children.

The sequenced sample was blood. The receptors come from a boy between 2 and 10 years old in good health.

The V call is TRBV2, the J call TRBJ2-5; 11 nucleotides match TRBD2. CDR1 and CDR2 (germline): SNHLY, FYNNEI. V was pared by 2 bases and J by 4 bases, with 0 bases of the junction left unmatched. CDR3 length: 14 residues. The CDR3 DNA is TGTGCCAGCAGTGAAACTAGCGGGAGAGAGACCCAGTACTTC. It encodes CASSETSGRETQYF.

This clonotype has just a few counts. The V and J genes are TRBV7-2 and TRBJ2-3; D is unclear. This CDR3 comprises 15 residues. V gave up 5 bases and J gave up 0 bases, with 12 bases separating them. Per germline, CDR1 SGHTA and CDR2 FQGNSA. As DNA, the CDR3 is TGTGCCAGCAGCCTCCTAGGTCATAGCACAGATACGCAGTATTTT. Translation: CASSLLGHSTDTQYF.

DNA of the CDR3: TGTGCCAGCAGTGAAATACGAGGGACGTACGGCTACACCTTC. It translates to CASSEIRGTYGYTF. The V and J genes are TRBV6-1 and TRBJ1-2; a weak D match, TRBD1 (5 bases). The germline V gene has CDR1 MNHNS and CDR2 SASEGT. This CDR3 has 14 amino acids. Between the trimmed V and J ends, which lost 2 bases and 8 bases, there was a span of 15 bases.

The J gene is TRBJ2-4, the V gene TRBV7-2; D uncertain. Germline lookup yields CDR1 SGHTA and CDR2 FQGNSA. The CDR3 length is 14 residues. Trimming took off 1 base at V and 5 bases at J, with 9 bases between the two ends. The CDR3 DNA reads TGTGCCAGCAGCTTAGTCGGGCAGGAAAACATTCAGTACTTC. Translated, it gives CASSLVGQENIQYF.

The J gene is TRBJ2-7, the V gene TRBV9; 9 bases are shared with TRBD1. This CDR3 is 14 amino acids long. V dropped 2 bases and J dropped 5; count of bases not matched to a gene: 5. The germline CDR1 and CDR2 sequences are SGDLS and YYNGEE. The CDR3 nucleotides are TGTGCCAGCAGCGTCCTCGACAGGGGGGACGAGCAGTACTTC. Translation gives CASSVLDRGDEQYF.

This clonotype has a handful of counts. The chain carries TRBV20-1 and TRBJ2-1, with 7 bases lining up with TRBD1. The V segment lost 0 bases and the J segment 5 bases; nucleotides outside the gene matches: 7. Germline CDR1 DFQATT, CDR2 SNEGSKA (reference sequence). The CDR3 extends over 15 amino acids. The CDR3 DNA follows: TGCAGTGCTAGAGAATGGACAGGAGCCAACAATGAGCAGTTCTTC. Translation gives CSAREWTGANNEQFF.

This clonotype was picked up a small number of times. Here the CDR3 DNA reads TGTGCCAGCAGGACAGGAGGGCAGGTTCCGGATCCGCAGTTCTTC. Translated, it gives CASRTGGQVPDPQFF. This chain joins TRBV2 and TRBJ2-1; D is possibly TRBD1 or TRBD2 (6 bases each). Germline loops: CDR1 SNHLY, CDR2 FYNNEI. There are 15 residues in the CDR3. V lost 6 bases to trimming and J lost 12 bases, with 24 bases between them.

The chain joins TRBV5-1 to TRBJ2-1; 8 bases are a match to TRBD1. The V and J ends lost 2 bases and 1 base, in that order; junction bases with no gene match: 2. Germline loops: CDR1 SGHRS, CDR2 YFSETQ. There are 15 residues in the CDR3. The CDR3, as DNA: TGCGCCAGCAGCTTAAGGACAGGGTCCTACAATGAGCAGTTCTTC. Protein sequence: CASSLRTGSYNEQFF.

V and J are TRBV7-6 and TRBJ2-5; no clear D gene. The germline V gene has CDR1 SGHVS and CDR2 FNYEAQ. This CDR3 is 11 amino acids long. V lost 5 bases and J 7 bases, leaving 8 bases between the germline ends. CDR3 sequence (DNA): TGTGCCAGCAGCCCAGATTGGACCCAGTACTTC. It specifies CASSPDWTQYF.

The V gene is TRBV6-6, the J gene TRBJ2-2; D possibly corresponds to TRBD2 (6 bases). Germline CDR1 MNHNY, CDR2 SVGAGI (reference sequence). CDR3 length: 16 residues. With 2 bases removed from V and 1 base from J, the gap between germline ends came to 11 bases. CDR3 nucleotide sequence: TGTGCCAGCAGTTACCAGGGACTGATGAACACCGGGGAGCTGTTTTTT. Residues: CASSYQGLMNTGELFF.

J is TRBJ1-2 and V is TRBV6-2 or TRBV6-3; no firm D call. Trimming stripped 6 bases from V and 2 bases from J, with 10 bases between. This CDR3 spans 13 amino acids. Looked up from germline, CDR1 is MNHEY and CDR2 is SVGEGT. CDR3 coding DNA: TGTGCCAGCAGCTCCAGACTCAACTATGGCTACACCTTC. Protein: CASSSRLNYGYTF.

The chain combines TRBV4-3 with TRBJ1-1, with D possibly TRBD1 on 5 matching bases. CDR3 length: 16 amino acids. V lost 1 base to trimming and J lost 2 bases, with 14 bases between them. Germline loops: CDR1 LGHNA, CDR2 YSLEER. CDR3 DNA: TGCGCCAGCAGCCAAGTCGGTGGAGGGGTTAACACTGAAGCTTTCTTT. This encodes CASSQVGGGVNTEAFF.

This sequence joins TRBV20-1 and TRBJ1-5; D remains unclear. Trimming left V 3 bases short and J 0 bases short, with 6 bases between. Germline values: CDR1 DFQATT, CDR2 SNEGSKA (reference sequence). The length of the CDR3 is 13 residues. The CDR3 DNA is TGCAGTGCTAGTTGGGATAGCAATCAGCCCCAGCATTTT. Amino acid sequence: CSASWDSNQPQHF.

The chain carries TRBV20-1 and TRBJ1-4; D is ambiguous. The CDR3 sequence is 14 residues long. V lost 2 bases, J lost 0 bases, and 7 bases lay in between. CDR1 is DFQATT, CDR2 SNEGSKA, per germline (reference sequence). CDR3 residues: CSARLGATNEKLFF. The CDR3 coding sequence is TGCAGTGCTAGATTGGGAGCAACTAATGAAAAACTGTTTTTT.

The chain combines TRBV3-1 with TRBJ1-2; D uncertain. Trimming left V 0 bases short and J 6 bases short, with 8 bases between. Germline CDR1 and CDR2: LGHDT and YNNKEL (reference sequence). The CDR3 loop spans 13 amino acids. CDR3 amino acids: CASSQDNRNGYTF. Written as DNA, the CDR3 is TGTGCCAGCAGCCAAGATAACAGAAATGGCTACACCTTC.

V usage is TRBV28 and J usage is TRBJ1-2; a possible D gene is TRBD1 (5 bases). This CDR3 contains 13 residues. V gave up 7 bases and J gave up 5 bases, with 14 bases separating them. From germline, CDR1 is MDHEN and CDR2 SYDVKM. The chain's CDR3 is CASNIDGTYGYTF. The DNA of the CDR3 is TGTGCCAGCAATATTGACGGGACGTATGGCTACACCTTC.

This clonotype was seen only a few times. The rearrangement links TRBV5-1 to TRBJ2-6, with 10 bases that match TRBD1. Germline V CDR1 and CDR2: SGHRS, YFSETQ. Trimming removed 6 bases from V and 1 base from J; junction bases left unmatched: 7. The CDR3 contains 17 residues. The CDR3 bases are TGCGCCAGCACTTGGGACAGGGGTCTTTCTGGGGCCAACGTCCTGACTTTC. Its translation is CASTWDRGLSGANVLTF.

This clonotype was recorded a few times. V usage is TRBV6-2 or TRBV6-3 and J usage is TRBJ2-2, with 7 bases fitting TRBD1. CDR1 is MNHEY, CDR2 SVGEGT, per germline. J gave up 3 bases and V 5 bases, and 6 bases lay outside the gene matches. This CDR3 is 15 amino acids long. The CDR3 DNA reads TGTGCCAGCAGTCTCGGGACAGCATACACCGGGGAGCTGTTTTTT. This sequence encodes CASSLGTAYTGELFF.

V is TRBV6-5 and J is TRBJ1-3; no firm D call. CDR3 length: 14 amino acids. Germline V gene lookup returns CDR1 MNHEY and CDR2 SVGAGI. V was trimmed by 4 bases and J by 2 bases, leaving 9 bases between them. The CDR3 sequence is CASSLSGTGNTIYF. The CDR3 coding sequence is TGTGCCAGCAGTTTAAGCGGGACTGGAAACACCATATATTTT.

Worth noting for this clonotype: This sequence may be a read error, since a much larger clone differs from it by one base. V and J are TRBV6-6 and TRBJ2-3; D remains ambiguous. Germline-derived CDR1 and CDR2 are MNHNY and SVGAGI (reference sequence). The CDR3 runs to 13 residues. Here the CDR3 DNA reads TGTGACAGCAGTTACCTAGTCACAGATACGCAGTATTTT. Amino acids: CDSSYLVTDTQYF.

This chain connects TRBV12-3 or TRBV12-4 to TRBJ1-2; D remains ambiguous. This CDR3 contains 13 residues. V was clipped by 2 bases and J by 8 bases, with 12 bases between them. The CDR3 spells CASSLMGLHGYTF. CDR3 in DNA: TGTGCCAGCAGTTTAATGGGATTGCACGGCTACACCTTC.

The chain carries TRBV20-1 and TRBJ1-5; D possibly corresponds to TRBD1 (6 bases). Between the trimmed V and J ends, which lost 0 bases and 9 bases, there was a span of 15 bases. The germline CDR1 and CDR2 sequences are DFQATT and SNEGSKA (reference sequence). The CDR3 covers 14 residues. The CDR3 region is CSARDIGTGLPQHF. DNA of the CDR3: TGCAGTGCTAGAGATATAGGTACAGGGTTGCCCCAGCATTTT.